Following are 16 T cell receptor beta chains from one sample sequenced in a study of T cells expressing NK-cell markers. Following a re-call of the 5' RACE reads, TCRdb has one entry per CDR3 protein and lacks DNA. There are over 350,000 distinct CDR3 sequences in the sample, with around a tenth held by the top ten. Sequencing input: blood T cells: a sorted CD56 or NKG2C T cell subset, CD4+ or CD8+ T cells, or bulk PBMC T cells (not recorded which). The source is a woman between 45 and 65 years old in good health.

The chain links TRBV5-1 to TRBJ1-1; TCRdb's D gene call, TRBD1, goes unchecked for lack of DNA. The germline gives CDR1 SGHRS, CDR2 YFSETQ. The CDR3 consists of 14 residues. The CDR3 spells CASSWTGENTEAFF.

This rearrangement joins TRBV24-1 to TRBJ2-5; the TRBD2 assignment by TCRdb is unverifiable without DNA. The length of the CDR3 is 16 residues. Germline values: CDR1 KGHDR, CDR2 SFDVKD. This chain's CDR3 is CATSDPASGSQETQYF.

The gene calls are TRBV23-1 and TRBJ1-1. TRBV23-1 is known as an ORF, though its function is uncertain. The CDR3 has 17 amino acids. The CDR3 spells CASSQSSQTEGFTEAFF.

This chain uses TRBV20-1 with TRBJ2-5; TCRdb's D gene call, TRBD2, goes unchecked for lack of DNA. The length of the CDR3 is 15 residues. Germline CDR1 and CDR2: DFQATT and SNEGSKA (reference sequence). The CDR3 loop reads CSARDLRRGEETQYF.

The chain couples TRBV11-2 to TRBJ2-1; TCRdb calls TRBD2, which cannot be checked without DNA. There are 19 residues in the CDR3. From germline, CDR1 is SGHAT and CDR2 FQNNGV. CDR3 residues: CASSLVHAGTSGSHNEQFF.

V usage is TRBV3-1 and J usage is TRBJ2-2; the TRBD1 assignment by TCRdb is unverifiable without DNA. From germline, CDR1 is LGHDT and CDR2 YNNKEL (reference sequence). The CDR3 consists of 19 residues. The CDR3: CASSQDSGTGAGRGGELFF.

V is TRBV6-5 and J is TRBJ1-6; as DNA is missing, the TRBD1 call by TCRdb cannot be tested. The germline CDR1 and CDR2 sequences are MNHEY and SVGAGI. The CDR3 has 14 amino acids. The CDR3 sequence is CAGDRRTYNSPLHF.

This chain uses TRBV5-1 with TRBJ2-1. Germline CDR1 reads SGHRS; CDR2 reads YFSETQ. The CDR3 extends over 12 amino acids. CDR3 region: CASSLDYFPPVF.

CDR3 sequence reads: CSADGTPDGMITQYF. The rearrangement uses TRBV20-1 and TRBJ2-3; TCRdb reports TRBD1, a call that lacks DNA to check it against. Looked up from germline, CDR1 is DFQATT and CDR2 is SNEGSKA (reference sequence). CDR3 length: 15 amino acids.

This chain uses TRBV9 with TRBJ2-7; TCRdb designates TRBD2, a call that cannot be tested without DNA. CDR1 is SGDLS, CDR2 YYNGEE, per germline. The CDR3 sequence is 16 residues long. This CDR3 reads CASSVFEGLAGAKQYF.

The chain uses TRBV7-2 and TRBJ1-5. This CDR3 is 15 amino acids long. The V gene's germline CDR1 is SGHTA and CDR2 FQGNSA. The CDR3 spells CASSPTGSTNQPQHF. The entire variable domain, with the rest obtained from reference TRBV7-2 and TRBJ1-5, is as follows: GAGVSQSPSNKVTEKGKDVELRCDPISGHTALYWYRQSLGQGLEFLIYFQGNSAPDKSGLPSDRFSAERTGGSVSTLTIQRTQQEDSAVYLCASSPTGSTNQPQHFGDGTRLSIL.

The CDR3 loop reads CASSRAQAGTDTQYF. V usage is TRBV5-4 and J usage is TRBJ2-3. The CDR3 runs 15 residues. Germline CDR1 reads SGHNT; CDR2 reads YYREEE (reference sequence). The full variable domain, in which reference TRBV5-4 and TRBJ2-3 provide the parts outside the CDR3, is ETGVTQSPTHLIKTRGQQVTLRCSSQSGHNTVSWYQQALGQGPQFIFQYYREEENGRGNFPPRFSGLQFPNYSSELNVNALELDDSALYLCASSRAQAGTDTQYFGPGTRLTVL.

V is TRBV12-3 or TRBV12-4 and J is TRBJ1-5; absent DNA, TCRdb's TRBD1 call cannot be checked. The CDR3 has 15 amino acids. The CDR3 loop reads CASSTGTEMYQPQHF.

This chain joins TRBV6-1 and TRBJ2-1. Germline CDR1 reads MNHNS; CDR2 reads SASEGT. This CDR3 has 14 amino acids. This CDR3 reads CASRDSPPYNEQFF.

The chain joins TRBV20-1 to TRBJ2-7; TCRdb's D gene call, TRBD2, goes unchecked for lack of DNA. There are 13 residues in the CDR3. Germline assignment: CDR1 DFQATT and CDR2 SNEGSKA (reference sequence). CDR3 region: CSLLLAGAYEQYF.

The CDR3 is CSAREGSYEQYF. J is TRBJ2-7 and V is TRBV20-1. Germline values: CDR1 DFQATT, CDR2 SNEGSKA (reference sequence). This CDR3 contains 12 residues.